This T cell receptor (beta chain) was recorded in a study of blood T cells in healthy people across ages. Study-level points and caveats: Not knowing donor CMV status may have confounded expanded clonotype changes.

This clonotype occurred a few times. Its specificity is not known. Trimming took 3 bases from V and 5 from J; bases not matched to a gene: 4. Per germline, CDR1 LNHDA and CDR2 SQIVND (reference sequence). The CDR3 totals 13 residues. The authors ran a second PCR of roughly 6 to 12 cycles using a sample-barcoded 5' primer and a J-beta primer mix. TCRdb called the 5' RACE reads again in MiXCR, with one record for every CDR3 protein. This table holds 750,000 to 1,000,000 distinct CDR3 sequences, almost 30% found once. This sample was also put to use in a study of T cells of mothers and their children. That source adds: A few healthy Caucasian mothers gave samples, and so did their six children.

The sample taken for sequencing was blood. This clonotype was sampled from a woman aged 40 to 50 in good health. The chain carries TRBV19 and TRBJ2-7, with 7 bases lining up with TRBD2. CDR3 in DNA: TGTGCCAGTAGTATCACGGGGACTAACGAGCAGTACTTC. This encodes CASSITGTNEQYF. Together with reference TRBV19 and TRBJ2-7, the CDR3 gives the full variable domain: DGGITQSPKYLFRKEGQNVTLSCEQNLNHDAMYWYRQDPGQGLRLIYYSQIVNDFQKGDIAEGYSVSREKKESFPLTVTSAQKNPTAFYLCASSITGTNEQYFGPGTRLTVT.